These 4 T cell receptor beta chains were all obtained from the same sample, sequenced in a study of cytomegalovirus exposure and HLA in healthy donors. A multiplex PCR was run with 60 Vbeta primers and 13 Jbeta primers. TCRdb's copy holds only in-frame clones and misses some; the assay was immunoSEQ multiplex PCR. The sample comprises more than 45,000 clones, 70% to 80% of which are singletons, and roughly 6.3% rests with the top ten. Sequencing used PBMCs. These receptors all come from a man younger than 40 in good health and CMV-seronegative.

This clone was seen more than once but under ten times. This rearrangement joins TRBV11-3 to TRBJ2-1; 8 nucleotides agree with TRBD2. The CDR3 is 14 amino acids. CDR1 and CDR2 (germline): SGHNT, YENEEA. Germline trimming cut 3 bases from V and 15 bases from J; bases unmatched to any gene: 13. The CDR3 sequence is CASSFLPTSGPTFF. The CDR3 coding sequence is TGTGCCAGCAGCTTCCTCCCAACTAGCGGACCAACGTTCTTC.

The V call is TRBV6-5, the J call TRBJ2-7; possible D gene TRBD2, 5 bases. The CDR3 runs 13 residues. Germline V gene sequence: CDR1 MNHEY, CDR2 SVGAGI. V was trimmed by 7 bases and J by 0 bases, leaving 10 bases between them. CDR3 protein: CASKAGNSYEQYF. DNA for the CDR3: TGTGCCAGCAAAGCCGGGAACTCCTACGAGCAGTACTTC.

CDR3 sequence (DNA): TGTGCCAGCAGTTTATCCAGGGCCGAGCAGTTCTTC. Translated: CASSLSRAEQFF. The rearrangement joins TRBV27 to TRBJ2-1; tentatively, D is TRBD1 (5 bases). V lost 0 bases and J lost 10, with 7 bases in between. Germline assignment: CDR1 MNHEY and CDR2 SMNVEV (reference sequence). The CDR3 consists of 12 residues.

As DNA, the CDR3 is TGTGCCAGCAGCCCCTCCGGGACAGGGAACACCGGGGAGCTGTTTTTT. The encoded protein is CASSPSGTGNTGELFF. J is TRBJ2-2 and V is TRBV7-9, with TRBD1 identical over 8 bases. Germline V gene sequence: CDR1 SEHNR, CDR2 FQNEAQ (reference sequence). The V segment lost 5 bases and the J segment 1 base; nucleotides outside the gene matches: 6. The CDR3 has 16 residues.